These T cell receptor beta chains were read from a single sample in a study of T cell responses to AZD1222 COVID-19 vaccine. The method was immunoSEQ multiplex PCR; TCRdb's version includes in-frame clones alone and lacks a portion of them. This table holds 140,000 or so clones, 88% found once. The material was peripheral blood, obtained 28 days after the second AZD1222 dose. The receptor set was obtained from an adult who received the AZD1222 COVID-19 vaccine. The CDR3 runs from the conserved cysteine through the conserved F or W. Fields, in order: V gene, J gene, clone size, D gene, CDR3 DNA, CDR3 protein. The D gene is left open where the match is weak. The listing skips clone size in some rows; elsewhere it reads once, few, many or a size class.

>TRBV24-1|TRBJ2-2|-|-
TGTGCCGTAAACAGAAGGGGGACCACCGGGGAGCTGTTTTTT
CAVNRRGTTGELFF
>TRBV27|TRBJ2-5|once|TRBD2
TGTGCCAGCAGTTTACGGGGACTAGCTGAGACCCAGTACTTC
CASSLRGLAETQYF
>TRBV7-9|TRBJ1-4|-|-
TGTGCCAGCAGTACAACAGGGCAGTCTATGGAAAAACTGTTTTTT
CASSTTGQSMEKLFF
>TRBV6-2/TRBV6-3|TRBJ2-4|-|TRBD2
TGTGCCAGCAGTTACACTAGCGGGAGCAAAAACATTCAGTACTTC
CASSYTSGSKNIQYF
>TRBV21-1|TRBJ2-2|-|-
TGTGCCAGCAGCAAAAGTTCAACAGGGGATCACACCGGGGAGCTGTTTTTT
CASSKSSTGDHTGELFF
>TRBV9|TRBJ2-2|-|-
TGTGCCAGCAGCGTATACGGGAACACCGGGGAGCTGTTTTTT
CASSVYGNTGELFF
>TRBV2|TRBJ1-2|-|-
TGTGCCACCCAAGAGGGCGGAGACTATGGCTACACCTTC
CATQEGGDYGYTF
>TRBV9|TRBJ2-2|-|-
TGTGCCAGCAGCGTGGGAACCTCAGCCGGGGAGCTGTTTTTT
CASSVGTSAGELFF
>TRBV5-6|TRBJ1-5|-|-
TGTGCCAGCAGCTTGCGTGGCAGGGCGAGCAATCAGCCCCAGCATTTT
CASSLRGRASNQPQHF
>TRBV5-5|TRBJ2-5|-|-
TGTGCCAGCACCCGACAGCAAGAGACCCAGTACTTC
CASTRQQETQYF
>TRBV5-4|TRBJ1-6|-|-
TGTGCCAGCAGCTTGGCTGGGACACCTAATTCACCCCTCCACTTT
CASSLAGTPNSPLHF
>TRBV27|TRBJ1-1|-|-
TGTGCCAGCACTTCCGGGGGGACGAACACTGAAGCTTTCTTT
CASTSGGTNTEAFF
>TRBV19|TRBJ1-5|-|-
TGTGCCAGTACCTCCCGGGACGGTGATTTTCAGCCCCAGCATTTT
CASTSRDGDFQPQHF
>TRBV7-2|TRBJ1-3|-|-
TGTGCCAGCAGCCAGTACAGGAGCTCTGGAAACACCATATATTTT
CASSQYRSSGNTIYF
>TRBV7-9|TRBJ2-1|-|-
TGTGCCAGCAGCTCCGCCGTAGGGCGGGGCTACAATGAGCAGTTCTTC
CASSSAVGRGYNEQFF
>TRBV5-4|TRBJ2-3|-|TRBD2
TGTGCCAGCAGCTATCTAGCGGGCTCAGATACGCAGTATTTT
CASSYLAGSDTQYF
>TRBV4-1|TRBJ1-2|-|-
TGCGCCAGCAGCCAAGTATTAGGGGCCTATGGCTACACCTTC
CASSQVLGAYGYTF
>TRBV4-3|TRBJ2-3|-|-
TGCGCCAGCTCTGCGACACTAAACACAGATACGCAGTATTTT
CASSATLNTDTQYF
>TRBV7-9|TRBJ1-2|-|-
TGTGCCAGCAGCTTCGCTTCTGGGGCTAACTATGGCTACACCTTC
CASSFASGANYGYTF
>TRBV2|TRBJ2-7|-|-
TGTGCCAGCAGTGAGTACAGAAGCTACGAGCAGTACTTC
CASSEYRSYEQYF
>TRBV10-3|TRBJ2-7|-|TRBD1
TGTGCCATCAGTGAGTTTACCGGGACAGGGTCCTACGAGCAGTACTTC
CAISEFTGTGSYEQYF
>TRBV30|TRBJ2-1|-|-
TGTGCCTGGAGGCGGGACTCCTACAATGAGCAGTTCTTC
CAWRRDSYNEQFF
>TRBV9|TRBJ2-5|-|-
TGTGCCAGCAGCGTTGCCATGAGGTCTCAAGAGACCCAGTACTTC
CASSVAMRSQETQYF
>TRBV19|TRBJ2-7|-|-
TGTGCCAGTAGTATAGATCCGCGGCACCCTTCCTACGAGCAGTACTTC
CASSIDPRHPSYEQYF
>TRBV30|TRBJ1-4|-|-
TGTGCCTGGAGTGTACGGGGTTCGTGGCGGACCGAAAAACTGTTTTTT
CAWSVRGSWRTEKLFF
>TRBV2|TRBJ1-5|-|TRBD1
TGTGCCAGCAGTGACCGGGACAGGAATAGTCAGCCCCAGCATTTT
CASSDRDRNSQPQHF
>TRBV3-1/TRBV3-2|TRBJ2-3|-|TRBD1
TGTGCCAGCAGCCGGGACAGAGTGAATACGCAGTATTTT
CASSRDRVNTQYF
>TRBV9|TRBJ1-3|-|TRBD1
TGTGCCAGCAGCGTAGCCCCACAGGGGGCCTCTGGAAACACCATATATTTT
CASSVAPQGASGNTIYF